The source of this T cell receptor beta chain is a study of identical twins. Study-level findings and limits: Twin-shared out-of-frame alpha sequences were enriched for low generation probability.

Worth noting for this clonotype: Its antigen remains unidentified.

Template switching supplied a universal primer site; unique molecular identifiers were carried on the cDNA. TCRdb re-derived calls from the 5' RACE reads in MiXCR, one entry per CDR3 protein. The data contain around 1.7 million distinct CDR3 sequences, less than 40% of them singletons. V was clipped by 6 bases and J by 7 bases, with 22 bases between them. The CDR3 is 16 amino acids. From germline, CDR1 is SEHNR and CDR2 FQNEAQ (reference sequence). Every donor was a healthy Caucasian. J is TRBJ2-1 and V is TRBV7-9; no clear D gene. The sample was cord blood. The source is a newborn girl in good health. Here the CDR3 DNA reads TGTGCCAGCAGGGATACCCTCTCTCCTCCGGTGAATGAGCAGTTCTTC. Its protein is CASRDTLSPPVNEQFF.